The 7 T cell receptor beta chains given below trace back to one sample, sequenced in a study of blood T cell repertoires in COVID-19. Clones were sequenced by immunoSEQ multiplex PCR, and TCRdb holds only the in-frame ones, with some missing. The data contain around 380,000 clones, 81% of them singletons. Sequencing was carried out using peripheral blood. Source of these receptors: a human donor with acute or convalescent COVID-19. The donor label of this sample is uncertain.

The chain employs TRBV3-1 (or the pseudogene TRBV3-2) and TRBJ2-1, with 7 bases matching TRBD2. J lost 5 bases, V lost 7 bases, and 8 bases had no gene match. Looked up from germline, CDR1 is LGHDT and CDR2 is YNNKEL (reference sequence). The CDR3 runs 14 residues. The CDR3 DNA sequence: TGTGCCAGCATGGCAGCGGGGTATAACAATGAGCAGTTCTTC. Its protein is CASMAAGYNNEQFF.

The rearrangement uses TRBV11-2 and TRBJ2-3; the match to TRBD2 covers 10 bases. CDR1 is SGHAT and CDR2 is FQNNGV in the germline V gene. This CDR3 contains 16 residues. The V gene end was trimmed by 2 bases and the J gene end by 4 bases; junction bases not matched to a gene: 6. DNA for the CDR3: TGTGCCAGCAGCTTAAGACTAGCGGGCATTGCAGATACGCAGTATTTT. Protein: CASSLRLAGIADTQYF.

This chain connects TRBV29-1 to TRBJ2-3, with TRBD2 matching over 9 bases. Per germline, CDR1 SQVTM and CDR2 ANQGSEA. The CDR3 extends over 14 amino acids. Germline trimming cut 4 bases from V and 5 bases from J; bases unmatched to any gene: 7. The CDR3 DNA is TGCAGCGTTGCCCGCGGGGGGGCCGGAGATACGCAGTATTTT. Protein: CSVARGGAGDTQYF.

V is TRBV3-1 (or the pseudogene TRBV3-2) and J is TRBJ2-5; tentatively, D is TRBD2 (6 bases). Trimming cost V 0 bases and J 7 bases, with 9 bases left between them. Germline V lookup: CDR1 LGHDT, CDR2 YNNKEL (reference sequence). This CDR3 comprises 13 residues. The CDR3 spells CASSQDMGGTQYF. In DNA form, the CDR3 reads TGTGCCAGCAGCCAAGATATGGGGGGGACCCAGTACTTC.

This rearrangement joins TRBV18 to TRBJ1-5; 12 nucleotides match TRBD1. This CDR3 contains 15 residues. The trim removed 2 bases at V and 5 bases at J, leaving 1 base unmatched. The germline V gene encodes CDR1 KGHSH and CDR2 LQKENI. This CDR3 reads CASSPGTGGYQPQHF. Written as DNA, the CDR3 is TGTGCCAGCTCACCAGGGACAGGGGGCTATCAGCCCCAGCATTTT.

The J gene is TRBJ1-2, the V gene TRBV12-3 or TRBV12-4; D gene uncertain. This CDR3 spans 12 amino acids. Trimming took 5 bases from V and 3 from J, leaving 7 bases between them. Written as DNA, the CDR3 is TGTGCCAGCAGTCTATTAGACTATGGCTACACCTTC. Amino acids: CASSLLDYGYTF.

The genes are TRBV2 and TRBJ2-6; perhaps TRBD1 as D (6 bases). Germline CDR1 reads SNHLY; CDR2 reads FYNNEI. The CDR3 covers 16 residues. Trimming pared 5 bases from V and 0 bases from J, leaving 11 bases between. Here the CDR3 DNA reads TGTGCCAGCAGTCTCGACAGGACCTCTGGGGCCAACGTCCTGACTTTC. This encodes CASSLDRTSGANVLTF.